The 14 T cell receptor beta chains reported below all come from one sample, sequenced in a study of blood T cell repertoires in COVID-19. Profiled with immunoSEQ multiplex PCR; TCRdb holds only in-frame clones, not every one. The top ten hold about 13% of the sample, which has around 100,000 clones, 85% seen once. Sample: peripheral blood. The receptors were gathered from a human donor in a cohort sampled during active COVID-19.

The chain couples TRBV5-8 to TRBJ2-4; 9 positions agree with TRBD1. V was clipped by 4 bases and J by 8 bases; unmatched bases: 7. The CDR3 sequence is 14 residues long. Germline V CDR1 and CDR2: SGHTS, YDEGEE. Here the CDR3 reads CASSLDRGLDIQYF. For the CDR3, the DNA is TGTGCCAGCAGCCTGGACAGGGGATTGGACATTCAGTACTTC.

This clone was picked up one time. The V call is TRBV25-1, the J call TRBJ2-7, with 7 bases aligning to TRBD2. The CDR3 consists of 15 residues. V lost 1 base, J lost 7 bases, and 10 bases stayed unmatched. Germline CDR1 reads MGHDK; CDR2 reads SYGVNS. CDR3 in DNA: TGTGCCAGCAGTGAATTAGGGACGGCGGGGGAGGAGCAGTACTTC. Its translation: CASSELGTAGEEQYF.

The rearrangement joins TRBV11-2 to TRBJ2-2; tentative D call: TRBD2 (5 bases). The germline V gene encodes CDR1 SGHAT and CDR2 FQNNGV. Trimming stripped 5 bases from V and 0 bases from J, with 13 bases between. CDR3 length: 16 amino acids. The CDR3 region is CASSKGLSPNTGELFF. The CDR3 DNA reads as TGTGCCAGCAGCAAAGGACTCTCCCCGAACACCGGGGAGCTGTTTTTT. Full variable domain (missing parts from reference TRBV11-2 and TRBJ2-2): EAGVAQSPRYKIIEKRQSVAFWCNPISGHATLYWYQQILGQGPKLLIQFQNNGVVDDSQLPKDRFSAERLKGVDSTLKIQPAKLEDSAVYLCASSKGLSPNTGELFFGEGSRLTVL.

This chain uses TRBV2 with TRBJ1-6, with TRBD1 matching 9 bases. CDR1 is SNHLY and CDR2 is FYNNEI in the germline V gene. V lost 4 bases and J lost 7; bases outside the gene matches: 14. CDR3 length: 18 residues. CDR3: CASSVGGTGKRANSPLHF. The CDR3 region has the DNA TGTGCCAGCAGTGTAGGAGGGACAGGGAAGAGGGCGAATTCACCCCTCCACTTT.

The chain has TRBV3-1 (or the pseudogene TRBV3-2) and TRBJ2-3, with 12 positions matching TRBD2. Germline V gene sequence: CDR1 LGHDT, CDR2 YNNKEL (reference sequence). This CDR3 has 18 residues. V was clipped by 1 base and J by 2 bases; unmatched bases: 7. This CDR3 is CASSQAYASGGATDTQYF. The CDR3 DNA sequence: TGTGCCAGCAGCCAAGCCTATGCTAGCGGGGGGGCCACAGATACGCAGTATTTT.

This chain uses TRBV15 with TRBJ2-3; D ambiguous. V lost 4 bases, J lost 0 bases, and 5 bases lay in between. This CDR3 contains 13 residues. Per germline, CDR1 LNHNV and CDR2 YYDKDF (reference sequence). For the CDR3, the DNA is TGTGCCACCAGCACCCTAAGCACAGATACGCAGTATTTT. As protein: CATSTLSTDTQYF. The complete variable domain, with remaining parts taken from reference TRBV15 and TRBJ2-3, reads DAMVIQNPRYQVTQFGKPVTLSCSQTLNHNVMYWYQQKSSQAPKLLFHYYDKDFNNEADTPDNFQSRRPNTSFCFLDIRSPGLGDTAMYLCATSTLSTDTQYFGPGTRLTVL.

The CDR3 DNA follows: TGTGCCAGCAGTGAGACTCCCGGCATGTACTTC. Protein sequence: CASSETPGMYF. The chain couples TRBV2 to TRBJ2-5; D not certain. V lost 3 bases and J lost 13, with 12 bases in between. Looked up from germline, CDR1 is SNHLY and CDR2 is FYNNEI. The CDR3 has 11 residues.

With regard to this clone: Relative to the germline gene, one junction end is altered; a read error may explain this. The V gene is TRBV6-1, the J gene TRBJ1-6; 9 bases align to TRBD1. This CDR3 is 16 amino acids long. Germline lookup yields CDR1 MNHNS and CDR2 SASEGT. The CDR3 spells CASTESPGQGASPLHF. In nucleotides, the CDR3 is TGTGCCAGCACTGAAAGCCCGGGACAGGGAGCTTCACCCCTCCACTTT.

The table lists this clone with a count of one. The chain combines TRBV6-6 with TRBJ2-1, with 7 bases lining up with TRBD1. Trimming took 4 bases from V and 4 from J; bases not matched to a gene: 4. From germline, CDR1 is MNHNY and CDR2 SVGAGI (reference sequence). CDR3 length equals 14 residues. The CDR3 bases are TGTGCCAGCAGTTCCTGGACAGGATACAATGAGCAGTTCTTC. Protein product: CASSSWTGYNEQFF.

The rearrangement joins TRBV18 to TRBJ2-3, with a weak D call TRBD1 (6 bases). Trimming took 3 bases from V and 4 from J, leaving 11 bases between them. This CDR3 spans 14 amino acids. Germline assignment: CDR1 KGHSH and CDR2 LQKENI. CDR3 DNA sequence: TGTGCCAGCTCACCCTCGCAGGGGCCAGATACGCAGTATTTT. Translated: CASSPSQGPDTQYF.

This clone was counted a few times. The chain links TRBV6-6 to TRBJ1-2, with TRBD1 matching over 9 bases. The CDR3 runs 13 residues. Germline CDR1 MNHNY, CDR2 SVGAGI (reference sequence). The V and J ends lost 7 bases and 8 bases, in that order; junction bases with no gene match: 8. The CDR3 sequence: CASIPGTGRGYTF. The CDR3, as DNA: TGTGCCAGCATTCCCGGGACAGGGCGGGGCTACACCTTC.

This chain joins TRBV5-1 and TRBJ2-2; D call uncertain. Trimming took 1 base from V and 3 from J, leaving 13 bases between them. Germline lookup yields CDR1 SGHRS and CDR2 YFSETQ. The CDR3 is 16 amino acids. Here the CDR3 reads CASSLTTAADTGELFF. In DNA form, the CDR3 reads TGCGCCAGCAGCTTGACTACGGCGGCGGACACCGGGGAGCTGTTTTTT.

The gene calls are TRBV6-2 or TRBV6-3 and TRBJ2-7, with a weak D call TRBD2 (5 bases). This CDR3 has 14 residues. V was shortened by 5 bases and J by 2 bases, with 13 bases between the two germline ends. The germline V gene encodes CDR1 MNHEY and CDR2 SVGEGT. CDR3 loop: CASSRGRHPYEQYF. CDR3 in DNA: TGTGCCAGCAGTCGAGGGCGGCACCCCTACGAGCAGTACTTC.

The chain is built from TRBV9 and TRBJ1-5, with TRBD1 matching over 7 bases. Germline trimming cut 0 bases from V and 7 bases from J; bases unmatched to any gene: 4. The CDR3 covers 14 residues. The germline CDR1 and CDR2 sequences are SGDLS and YYNGEE. The CDR3 spells CASSVEGQRQPQHF. For the CDR3, the DNA is TGTGCCAGCAGCGTAGAGGGACAGAGACAGCCCCAGCATTTT.